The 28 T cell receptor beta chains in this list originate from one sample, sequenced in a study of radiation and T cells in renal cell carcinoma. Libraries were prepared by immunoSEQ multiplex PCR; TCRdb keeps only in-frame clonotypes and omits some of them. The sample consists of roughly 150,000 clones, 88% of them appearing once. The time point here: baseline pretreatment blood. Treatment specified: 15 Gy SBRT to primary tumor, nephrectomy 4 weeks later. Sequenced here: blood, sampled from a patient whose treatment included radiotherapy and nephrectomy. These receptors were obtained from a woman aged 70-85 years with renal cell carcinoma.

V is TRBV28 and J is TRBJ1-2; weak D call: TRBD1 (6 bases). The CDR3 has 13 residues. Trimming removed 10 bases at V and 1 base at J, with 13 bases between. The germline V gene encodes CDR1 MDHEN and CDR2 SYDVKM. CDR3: CAIRRDNNYGYTF. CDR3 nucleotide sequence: TGTGCCATCCGCCGGGACAATAACTATGGCTACACCTTC.

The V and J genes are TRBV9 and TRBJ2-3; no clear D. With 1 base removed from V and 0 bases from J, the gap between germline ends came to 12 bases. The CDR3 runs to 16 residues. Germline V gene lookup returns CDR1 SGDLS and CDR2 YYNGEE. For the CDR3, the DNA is TGTGCCAGCAGCGTAATCGAGTGGTCTAGCACAGATACGCAGTATTTT. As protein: CASSVIEWSSTDTQYF.

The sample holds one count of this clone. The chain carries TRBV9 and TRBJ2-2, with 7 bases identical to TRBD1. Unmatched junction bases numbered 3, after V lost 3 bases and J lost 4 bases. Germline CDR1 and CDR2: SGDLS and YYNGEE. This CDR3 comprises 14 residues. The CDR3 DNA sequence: TGTGCCAGCAGCGGGGACAGACCCACCGGGGAGCTGTTTTTT. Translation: CASSGDRPTGELFF.

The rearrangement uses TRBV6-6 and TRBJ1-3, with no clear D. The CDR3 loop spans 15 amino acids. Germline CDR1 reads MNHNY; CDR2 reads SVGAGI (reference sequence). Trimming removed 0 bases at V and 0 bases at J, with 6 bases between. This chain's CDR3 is CASSYSQSSGNTIYF. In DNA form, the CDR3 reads TGTGCCAGCAGTTACTCCCAGAGCTCTGGAAACACCATATATTTT.

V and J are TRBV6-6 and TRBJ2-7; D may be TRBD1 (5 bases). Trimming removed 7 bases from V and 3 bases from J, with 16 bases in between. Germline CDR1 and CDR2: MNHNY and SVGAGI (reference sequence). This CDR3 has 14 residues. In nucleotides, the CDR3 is TGTGCCAGCACTCCGGTGGGGCAGGGCTACGAGCAGTACTTC. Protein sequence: CASTPVGQGYEQYF.

The CDR3 DNA reads TGTGCCAGCAGCTTAGAACGGGAGGGGCAGTATTTT. Translating gives CASSLEREGQYF. This sequence joins TRBV7-9 and TRBJ2-3; TRBD2 agrees at 8 bases. Losses at the gene ends were 1 base for V and 11 bases for J; bases not matched to a gene: 2. CDR3 length equals 12 residues. The germline V gene has CDR1 SEHNR and CDR2 FQNEAQ (reference sequence).

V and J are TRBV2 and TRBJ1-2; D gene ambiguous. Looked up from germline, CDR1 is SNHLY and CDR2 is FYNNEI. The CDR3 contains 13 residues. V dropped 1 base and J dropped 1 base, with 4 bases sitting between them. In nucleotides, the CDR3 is TGTGCCAGCAGTGAAGAGGATAACTATGGCTACACCTTC. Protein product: CASSEEDNYGYTF.

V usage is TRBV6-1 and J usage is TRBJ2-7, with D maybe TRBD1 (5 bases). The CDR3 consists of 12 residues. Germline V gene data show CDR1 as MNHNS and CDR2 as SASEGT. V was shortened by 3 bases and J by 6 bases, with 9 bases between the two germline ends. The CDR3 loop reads CASSDRVSEQYF. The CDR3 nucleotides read TGTGCCAGCAGTGACAGGGTCAGCGAGCAGTACTTC.

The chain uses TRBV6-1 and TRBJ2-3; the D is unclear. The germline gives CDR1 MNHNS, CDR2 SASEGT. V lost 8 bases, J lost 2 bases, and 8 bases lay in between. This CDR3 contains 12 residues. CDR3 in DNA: TGTGCCAGCTCCAGATACACAGATACGCAGTATTTT. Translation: CASSRYTDTQYF.

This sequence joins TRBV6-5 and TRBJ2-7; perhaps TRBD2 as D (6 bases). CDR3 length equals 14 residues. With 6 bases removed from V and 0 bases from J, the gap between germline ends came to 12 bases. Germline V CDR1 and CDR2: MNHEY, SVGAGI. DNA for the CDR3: TGTGCCAGCAGAAGCGGGCACAGCTCCTACGAGCAGTACTTC. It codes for CASRSGHSSYEQYF.

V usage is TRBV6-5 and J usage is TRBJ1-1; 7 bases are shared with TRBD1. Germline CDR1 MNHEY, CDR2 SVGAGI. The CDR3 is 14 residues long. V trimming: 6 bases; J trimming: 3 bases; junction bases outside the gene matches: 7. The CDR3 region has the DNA TGTGCCAGCAGGGAGGGGGCGCAGCACACTGAAGCTTTCTTT. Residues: CASREGAQHTEAFF.

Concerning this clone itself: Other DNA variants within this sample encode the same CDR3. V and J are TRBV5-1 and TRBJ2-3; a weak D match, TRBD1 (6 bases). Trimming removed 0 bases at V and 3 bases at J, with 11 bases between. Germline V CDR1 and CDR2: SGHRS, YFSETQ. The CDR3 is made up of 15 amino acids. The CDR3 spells CASSLDQGRTDTQYF. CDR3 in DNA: TGCGCCAGCAGCTTGGATCAGGGGCGTACAGATACGCAGTATTTT. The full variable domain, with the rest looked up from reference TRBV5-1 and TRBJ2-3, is KAGVTQTPRYLIKTRGQQVTLSCSPISGHRSVSWYQQTPGQGLQFLFEYFSETQRNKGNFPGRFSGRQFSNSRSEMNVSTLELGDSALYLCASSLDQGRTDTQYFGPGTRLTVL.

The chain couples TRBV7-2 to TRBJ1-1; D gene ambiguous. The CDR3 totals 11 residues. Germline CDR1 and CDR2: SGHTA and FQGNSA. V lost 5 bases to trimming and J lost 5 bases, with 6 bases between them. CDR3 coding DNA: TGTGCCAGCAGCGTCCGGACTGAAGCTTTCTTT. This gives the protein CASSVRTEAFF.

CDR3 nucleotide sequence: TGCGCCAGCAGCTTGGAGCCATACACCGGGGAGCTGTTTTTT. This encodes CASSLEPYTGELFF. V gene TRBV5-1 combines with J gene TRBJ2-2, with D unclear. Between the trimmed V and J ends, which lost 0 bases and 3 bases, there was a span of 6 bases. CDR1 is SGHRS and CDR2 is YFSETQ in the germline V gene. The CDR3 totals 14 residues. Full variable domain (outside the CDR3, taken from reference TRBV5-1 and TRBJ2-2): KAGVTQTPRYLIKTRGQQVTLSCSPISGHRSVSWYQQTPGQGLQFLFEYFSETQRNKGNFPGRFSGRQFSNSRSEMNVSTLELGDSALYLCASSLEPYTGELFFGEGSRLTVL.

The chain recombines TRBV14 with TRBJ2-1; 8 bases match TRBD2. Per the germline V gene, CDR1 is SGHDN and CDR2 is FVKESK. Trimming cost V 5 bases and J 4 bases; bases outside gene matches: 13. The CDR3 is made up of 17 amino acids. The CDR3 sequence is CASSSSLGRGVYNEQFF. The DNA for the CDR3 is TGTGCCAGCAGCTCCTCCCTCGGGCGGGGGGTTTACAATGAGCAGTTCTTC.

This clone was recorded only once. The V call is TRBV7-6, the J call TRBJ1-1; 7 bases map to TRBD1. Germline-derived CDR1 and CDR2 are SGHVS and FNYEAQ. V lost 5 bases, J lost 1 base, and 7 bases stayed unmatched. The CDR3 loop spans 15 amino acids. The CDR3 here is CASSVPTGSNTEAFF. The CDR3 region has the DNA TGTGCCAGCAGCGTTCCGACAGGGTCGAACACTGAAGCTTTCTTT.

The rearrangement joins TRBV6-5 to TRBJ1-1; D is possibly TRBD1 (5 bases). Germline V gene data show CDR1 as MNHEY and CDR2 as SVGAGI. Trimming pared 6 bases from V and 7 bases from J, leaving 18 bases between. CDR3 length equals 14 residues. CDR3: CASSPNRGVGEAFF. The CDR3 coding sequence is TGTGCCAGCAGCCCGAATAGGGGCGTTGGTGAAGCTTTCTTT.

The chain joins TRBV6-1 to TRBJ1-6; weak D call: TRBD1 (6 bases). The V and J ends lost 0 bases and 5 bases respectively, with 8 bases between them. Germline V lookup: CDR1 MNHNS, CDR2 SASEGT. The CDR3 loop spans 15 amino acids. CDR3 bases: TGTGCCAGCAGTGAAGCTGGACAGAATAATTCACCCCTCCACTTT. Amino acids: CASSEAGQNNSPLHF.

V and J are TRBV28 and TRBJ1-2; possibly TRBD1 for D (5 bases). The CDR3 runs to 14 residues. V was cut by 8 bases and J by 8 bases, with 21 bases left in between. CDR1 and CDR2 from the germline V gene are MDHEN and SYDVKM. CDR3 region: CASVPGGGNNGYTF. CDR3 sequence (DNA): TGTGCCAGCGTCCCTGGGGGAGGGAATAACGGCTACACCTTC.

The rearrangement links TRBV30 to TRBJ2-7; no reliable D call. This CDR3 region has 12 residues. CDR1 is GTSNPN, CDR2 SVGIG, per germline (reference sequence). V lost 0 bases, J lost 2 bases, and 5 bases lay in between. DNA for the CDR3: TGTGCCTGGAGTGTACTGGCCTACGAGCAGTACTTC. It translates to CAWSVLAYEQYF.

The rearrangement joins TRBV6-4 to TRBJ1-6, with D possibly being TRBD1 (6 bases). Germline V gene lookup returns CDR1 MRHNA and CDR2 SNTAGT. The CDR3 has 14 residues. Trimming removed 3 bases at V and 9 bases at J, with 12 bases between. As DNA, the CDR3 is TGTGCCAGCAGTGATAGGCAGGGGAGTTCACCCCTCCACTTT. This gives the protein CASSDRQGSSPLHF.

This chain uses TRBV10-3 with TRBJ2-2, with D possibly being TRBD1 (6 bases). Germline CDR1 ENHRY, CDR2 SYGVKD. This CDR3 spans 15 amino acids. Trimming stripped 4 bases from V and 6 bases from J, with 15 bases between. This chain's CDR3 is CAISAQGNVAGELFF. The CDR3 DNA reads TGTGCCATCAGTGCACAGGGTAACGTTGCCGGGGAGCTGTTTTTT.

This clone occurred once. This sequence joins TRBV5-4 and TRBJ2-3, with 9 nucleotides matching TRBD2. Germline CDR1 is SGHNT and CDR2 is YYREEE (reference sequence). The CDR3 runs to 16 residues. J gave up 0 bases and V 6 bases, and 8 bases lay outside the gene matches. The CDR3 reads CASNPAGGTSTDTQYF. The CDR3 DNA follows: TGTGCCAGCAACCCAGCGGGGGGCACTAGCACAGATACGCAGTATTTT. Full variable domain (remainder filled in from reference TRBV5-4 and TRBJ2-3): ETGVTQSPTHLIKTRGQQVTLRCSSQSGHNTVSWYQQALGQGPQFIFQYYREEENGRGNFPPRFSGLQFPNYSSELNVNALELDDSALYLCASNPAGGTSTDTQYFGPGTRLTVL.

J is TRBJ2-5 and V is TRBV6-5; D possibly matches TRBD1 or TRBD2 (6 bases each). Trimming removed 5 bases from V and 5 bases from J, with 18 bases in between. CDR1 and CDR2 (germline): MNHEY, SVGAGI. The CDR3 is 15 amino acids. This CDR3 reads CASSNPQTRGETQYF. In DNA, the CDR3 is TGTGCCAGCAGTAACCCCCAGACTAGGGGGGAGACCCAGTACTTC.

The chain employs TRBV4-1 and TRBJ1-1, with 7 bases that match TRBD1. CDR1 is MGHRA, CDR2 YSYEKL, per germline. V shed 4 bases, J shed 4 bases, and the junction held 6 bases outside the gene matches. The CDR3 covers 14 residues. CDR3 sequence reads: CASSPRQGSTEAFF. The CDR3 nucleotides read TGCGCCAGCAGCCCCCGACAGGGAAGCACTGAAGCTTTCTTT.

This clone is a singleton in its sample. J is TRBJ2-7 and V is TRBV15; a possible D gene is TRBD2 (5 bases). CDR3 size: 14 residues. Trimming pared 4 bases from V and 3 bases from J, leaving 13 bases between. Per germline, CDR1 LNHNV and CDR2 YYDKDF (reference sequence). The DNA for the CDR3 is TGTGCCACCAGCACCGGAGGACGGCTCTACGAGCAGTACTTC. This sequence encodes CATSTGGRLYEQYF.

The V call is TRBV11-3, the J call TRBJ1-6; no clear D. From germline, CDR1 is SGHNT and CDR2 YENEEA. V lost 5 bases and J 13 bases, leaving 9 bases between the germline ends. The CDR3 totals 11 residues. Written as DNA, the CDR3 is TGTGCCAGCAGCCGTGGTAGCCCCCTCCACTTT. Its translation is CASSRGSPLHF.

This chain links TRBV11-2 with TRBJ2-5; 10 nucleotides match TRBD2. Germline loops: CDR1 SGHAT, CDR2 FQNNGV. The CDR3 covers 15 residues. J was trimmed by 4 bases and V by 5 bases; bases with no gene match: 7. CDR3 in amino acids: CASSPTLAGGETQYF. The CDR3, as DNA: TGTGCCAGCAGCCCGACATTAGCGGGGGGAGAGACCCAGTACTTC.